Following are 19 T cell receptor beta chains from one sample sequenced in a study of blood T cell repertoires in COVID-19. Data came from immunoSEQ multiplex PCR; TCRdb stores just in-frame clones and leaves some out. This repertoire shows about 200,000 clones, approximately 80% found once; its top ten account for 6% to 7.5%. The sequencing sample was made of PBMCs or T cells enriched from blood (not recorded which). Receptors were obtained from a woman between 40 and 55 years old with acute COVID-19.

The V gene is TRBV2, the J gene TRBJ1-4; 7 bases are a match to TRBD1. This CDR3 region has 14 residues. V was clipped by 5 bases and J by 10 bases; unmatched bases: 10. Looked up from germline, CDR1 is SNHLY and CDR2 is FYNNEI. CDR3 coding DNA: TGTGCCAGCAGTCTGACAGGGCTGAGCGGAAAACTGTTTTTT. Its translation: CASSLTGLSGKLFF.

The chain employs TRBV6-6 and TRBJ2-5; D remains ambiguous. V lost 7 bases, J lost 5 bases, and 8 bases lay in between. CDR3 size: 11 residues. Germline V gene lookup returns CDR1 MNHNY and CDR2 SVGAGI (reference sequence). This chain's CDR3 is CASMLAETQYF. The CDR3 nucleotides read TGTGCCAGCATGCTTGCGGAGACCCAGTACTTC.

The chain carries TRBV3-1 (or the pseudogene TRBV3-2) and TRBJ2-1; 7 nucleotides agree with TRBD1. This CDR3 contains 16 residues. After removal of 4 bases from V and 7 bases from J, the junction contained 13 bases not matched to a gene. From germline, CDR1 is LGHDT and CDR2 YNNKEL (reference sequence). CDR3 region: CASSPRGGLKGNEQFF. CDR3 DNA sequence: TGTGCCAGCAGCCCACGAGGGGGCCTAAAAGGGAATGAGCAGTTCTTC.

V gene TRBV27 combines with J gene TRBJ2-3; 8 bases are a match to TRBD2. Trimming at V came to 0 bases and at J to 4 bases, leaving 3 bases not matched to a gene. This CDR3 is built from 15 residues. Germline CDR1 reads MNHEY; CDR2 reads SMNVEV (reference sequence). DNA of the CDR3: TGTGCCAGCAGTTTATCAACGGGGGGGCCAGATACGCAGTATTTT. This encodes CASSLSTGGPDTQYF.

The chain carries TRBV29-1 and TRBJ2-1, with 7 bases aligning to TRBD2. This CDR3 region has 16 residues. J lost 2 bases, V lost 1 base, and 8 bases had no gene match. Germline V CDR1 and CDR2: SQVTM, ANQGSEA. CDR3 nucleotide sequence: TGCAGCGTTGAAGGTCTTAGGCGGGGGACCTACAATGAGCAGTTCTTC. This gives the protein CSVEGLRRGTYNEQFF.

The genes are TRBV10-2 and TRBJ1-3; no definite D call. CDR1 and CDR2 from the germline V gene are WSHSY and SAAADI. Trimming stripped 5 bases from V and 8 bases from J, with 10 bases between. The CDR3 is made up of 12 amino acids. CDR3 loop: CASSRRSHTIYF. CDR3 coding DNA: TGCGCCAGCAGTCGGAGGTCGCACACCATATATTTT.

The gene calls are TRBV2 and TRBJ2-2; 7 nucleotides match TRBD1. The CDR3 has 13 residues. Losses at the gene ends were 9 bases for V and 4 bases for J; bases not matched to a gene: 5. Germline values: CDR1 SNHLY, CDR2 FYNNEI. CDR3 sequence: CARKGGSTGELFF. DNA of the CDR3: TGTGCCAGAAAAGGGGGCAGCACCGGGGAGCTGTTTTTT.

In this sample, this clone turned up once. The chain carries TRBV19 and TRBJ2-5; a weak D match, TRBD1 (6 bases). The V gene's germline CDR1 is LNHDA and CDR2 SQIVND (reference sequence). The CDR3 is made up of 16 amino acids. V was shortened by 1 base and J by 4 bases, with 16 bases between the two germline ends. The CDR3 DNA reads as TGTGCCAGTAGTATAGTAAGCCAGGGGATGGGAGAGACCCAGTACTTC. Amino acids: CASSIVSQGMGETQYF.

This clone was recorded only once. The V call is TRBV25-1, the J call TRBJ2-7, with 7 bases identical to TRBD1. After removal of 3 bases from V and 3 bases from J, the junction contained 11 bases not matched to a gene. Looked up from germline, CDR1 is MGHDK and CDR2 is SYGVNS. The CDR3 sequence is 16 residues long. CDR3 residues: CASSDEAGTVIYEQYF. The CDR3 coding sequence is TGTGCCAGCAGTGATGAAGCCGGGACAGTTATCTACGAGCAGTACTTC.

The rearrangement links TRBV27 to TRBJ1-5; no definite D call. The germline V and J ends were trimmed by 6 bases and 1 base, with 7 bases remaining between them. Germline V gives CDR1 MNHEY, CDR2 SMNVEV (reference sequence). CDR3 length equals 13 residues. The CDR3 is CASSGSSNQPQHF. The DNA of the CDR3 is TGTGCCAGCAGCGGGAGCAGCAATCAGCCCCAGCATTTT.

Points on this clone: The junction departs from germline at one end; a sequencing error may be responsible. This chain joins TRBV6-1 and TRBJ2-2; 9 bases match TRBD1. Germline assignment: CDR1 MNHNS and CDR2 SASEGT. CDR3 size: 16 residues. CDR3 bases: TGTGCCAGCACTGAAGCGGGACAGGGACGGACCGGGGAGCTGTTTTTT. Its translation is CASTEAGQGRTGELFF.

This chain links TRBV19 with TRBJ2-1; D perhaps matches TRBD2 (6 bases). Germline CDR1 LNHDA, CDR2 SQIVND (reference sequence). The CDR3 runs 15 residues. V was trimmed by 6 bases and J by 2 bases, leaving 14 bases between them. CDR3 coding DNA: TGTGCCAGTAGCACCCCGGGACTCACCTACAATGAGCAGTTCTTC. Its protein is CASSTPGLTYNEQFF. Combining the CDR3 with reference TRBV19 and TRBJ2-1 gives the whole variable domain DGGITQSPKYLFRKEGQNVTLSCEQNLNHDAMYWYRQDPGQGLRLIYYSQIVNDFQKGDIAEGYSVSREKKESFPLTVTSAQKNPTAFYLCASSTPGLTYNEQFFGPGTRLTVL.

The J gene is TRBJ2-3, the V gene TRBV9, with TRBD1 matching 8 bases. V was pared by 2 bases and J by 4 bases, with 9 bases of the junction left unmatched. Per germline, CDR1 SGDLS and CDR2 YYNGEE. The CDR3 sequence is 16 residues long. The CDR3 DNA reads as TGTGCCAGCAGCGTGGCAGGGGGCGCGTGGCCAGATACGCAGTATTTT. Residues: CASSVAGGAWPDTQYF.

The J gene is TRBJ2-3, the V gene TRBV5-6, with D hard to call. The CDR3 covers 14 residues. CDR1 is SGHDT, CDR2 YYEEEE, per germline. Trimming took off 0 bases at V and 0 bases at J, with 5 bases between the two ends. CDR3 bases: TGTGCCAGCAGCTTGGGGGCAAGCACAGATACGCAGTATTTT. As protein: CASSLGASTDTQYF.

This chain links TRBV30 with TRBJ1-4, with D unresolved. The V gene lost 0 bases and the J gene lost 0 bases, with 14 bases spanning the gap. The CDR3 length is 17 residues. Germline CDR1 and CDR2: GTSNPN and SVGIG (reference sequence). CDR3 in DNA: TGTGCCTGGAGTGTAAGGCTCCAGGTTGCAACTAATGAAAAACTGTTTTTT. It specifies CAWSVRLQVATNEKLFF.

The V and J genes are TRBV29-1 and TRBJ2-7; 8 bases agree with TRBD1. The CDR3 extends over 13 amino acids. Trimming cost V 7 bases and J 2 bases; bases outside gene matches: 7. The germline gives CDR1 SQVTM, CDR2 ANQGSEA. CDR3 sequence: CSAGQGGTYEQYF. In DNA form, the CDR3 reads TGCAGCGCTGGACAGGGTGGGACCTACGAGCAGTACTTC.

In regard to this clone: At one end the junction does not follow the germline gene, possibly because of a read error. V gene TRBV11-3 combines with J gene TRBJ1-5; D remains unclear. The CDR3 covers 21 residues. Germline V lookup: CDR1 SGHNT, CDR2 YENEEA. The CDR3 spells CASSLDSSHGNPFTGNQPQHF. CDR3 coding DNA: TGTGCCAGCAGCCTAGATTCTTCCCACGGGAACCCGTTTACAGGCAATCAGCCCCAGCATTTT. The full variable domain, completed using reference TRBV11-3 and TRBJ1-5, is EAGVVQSPRYKIIEKKQPVAFWCNPISGHNTLYWYLQNLGQGPELLIRYENEEAVDDSQLPKDRFSAERLKGVDSTLKIQPAELGDSAVYLCASSLDSSHGNPFTGNQPQHFGDGTRLSIL.

The chain uses TRBV6-1 and TRBJ2-1, with 8 bases matching TRBD1. Looked up from germline, CDR1 is MNHNS and CDR2 is SASEGT. The CDR3 is 15 residues long. V lost 3 bases to trimming and J lost 7 bases; unmatched junction nucleotides: 8. The CDR3 loop reads CASSDRDRLSNEQFF. The CDR3 DNA sequence: TGTGCCAGCAGTGACCGGGACAGGCTGTCTAATGAGCAGTTCTTC.

The V gene is TRBV12-3 or TRBV12-4, the J gene TRBJ2-1; TRBD2 matches at 7 bases. The ends lost 6 bases at V and 8 bases at J; junction bases unmatched: 4. The CDR3 has 12 residues. In DNA form, the CDR3 reads TGTGCCAGCAGAGGGAGGGGATATGAGCAGTTCTTC. Amino acids: CASRGRGYEQFF.